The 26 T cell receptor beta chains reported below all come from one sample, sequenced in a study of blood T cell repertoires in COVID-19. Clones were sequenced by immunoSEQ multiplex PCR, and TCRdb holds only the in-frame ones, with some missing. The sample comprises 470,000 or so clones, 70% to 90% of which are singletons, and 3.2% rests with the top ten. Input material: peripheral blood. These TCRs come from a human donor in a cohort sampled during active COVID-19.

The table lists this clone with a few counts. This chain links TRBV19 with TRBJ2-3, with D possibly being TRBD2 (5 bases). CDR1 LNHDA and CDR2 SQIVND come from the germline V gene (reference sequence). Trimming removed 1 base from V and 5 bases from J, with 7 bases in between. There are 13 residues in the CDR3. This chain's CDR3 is CASSIAAVDTQYF. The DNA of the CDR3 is TGTGCCAGTAGTATAGCAGCGGTAGATACGCAGTATTTT.

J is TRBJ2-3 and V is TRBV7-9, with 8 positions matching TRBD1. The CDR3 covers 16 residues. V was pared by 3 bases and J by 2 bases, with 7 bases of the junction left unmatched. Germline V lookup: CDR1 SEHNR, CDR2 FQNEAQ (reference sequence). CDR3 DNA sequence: TGTGCCAGCAGCTTGTGGACAGGGACTTCCACAGATACGCAGTATTTT. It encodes CASSLWTGTSTDTQYF. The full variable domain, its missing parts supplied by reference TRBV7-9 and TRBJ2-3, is DTGVSQNPRHKITKRGQNVTFRCDPISEHNRLYWYRQTLGQGPEFLTYFQNEAQLEKSRLLSDRFSAERPKGSFSTLEIQRTEQGDSAMYLCASSLWTGTSTDTQYFGPGTRLTVL.

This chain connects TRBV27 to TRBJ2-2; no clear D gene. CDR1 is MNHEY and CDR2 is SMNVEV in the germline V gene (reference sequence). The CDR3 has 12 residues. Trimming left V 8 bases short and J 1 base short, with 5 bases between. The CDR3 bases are TGTGCCAGCCGACTGAACACCGGGGAGCTGTTTTTT. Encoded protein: CASRLNTGELFF.

CDR3 residues: CASSPGGGAEAFF. In DNA, the CDR3 is TGTGCCAGCAGCCCAGGAGGGGGGGCTGAAGCTTTCTTT. The V and J genes are TRBV6-5 and TRBJ1-1, with D possibly being TRBD1 (6 bases). CDR3 length: 13 residues. Looked up from germline, CDR1 is MNHEY and CDR2 is SVGAGI. Between the trimmed V and J ends, which lost 6 bases and 6 bases, there was a span of 14 bases.

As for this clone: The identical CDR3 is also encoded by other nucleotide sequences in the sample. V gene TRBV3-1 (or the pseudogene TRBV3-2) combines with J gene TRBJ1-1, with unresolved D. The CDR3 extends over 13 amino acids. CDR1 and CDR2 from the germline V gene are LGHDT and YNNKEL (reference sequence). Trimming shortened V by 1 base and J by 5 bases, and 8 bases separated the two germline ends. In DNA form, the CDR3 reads TGTGCCAGCAGCCAAGTTGGCGGGACTGAAGCTTTCTTT. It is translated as CASSQVGGTEAFF.

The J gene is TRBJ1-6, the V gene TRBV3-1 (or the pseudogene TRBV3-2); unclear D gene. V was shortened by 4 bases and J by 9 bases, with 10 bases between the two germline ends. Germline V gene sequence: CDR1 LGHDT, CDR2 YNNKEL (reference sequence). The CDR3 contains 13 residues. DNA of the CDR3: TGTGCCAGCAGCCCTCTTCAGTTTTCACCCCTCCACTTT. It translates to CASSPLQFSPLHF.

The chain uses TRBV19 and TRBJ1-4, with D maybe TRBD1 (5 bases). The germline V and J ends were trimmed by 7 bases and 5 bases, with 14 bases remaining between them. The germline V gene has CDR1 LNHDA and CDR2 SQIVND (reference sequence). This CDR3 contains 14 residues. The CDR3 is CASNKPGDNEKLFF. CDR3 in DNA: TGTGCCAGTAACAAACCGGGGGACAATGAAAAACTGTTTTTT. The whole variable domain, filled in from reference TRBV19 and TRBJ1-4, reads DGGITQSPKYLFRKEGQNVTLSCEQNLNHDAMYWYRQDPGQGLRLIYYSQIVNDFQKGDIAEGYSVSREKKESFPLTVTSAQKNPTAFYLCASNKPGDNEKLFFGSGTQLSVL.

The CDR3 loop reads CASSLNWEQPQHF. The CDR3 coding sequence is TGTGCCAGCAGCTTGAATTGGGAGCAGCCCCAGCATTTT. The chain links TRBV5-6 to TRBJ1-5, with unresolved D. V lost 1 base to trimming and J lost 7 bases, with 9 bases between them. Germline V gene sequence: CDR1 SGHDT, CDR2 YYEEEE. There are 13 residues in the CDR3.

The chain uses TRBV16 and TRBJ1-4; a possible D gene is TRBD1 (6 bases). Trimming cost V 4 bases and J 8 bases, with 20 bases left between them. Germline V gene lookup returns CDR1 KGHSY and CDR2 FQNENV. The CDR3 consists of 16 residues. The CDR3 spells CASSLLDSARKEKLFF. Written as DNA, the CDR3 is TGTGCCAGCAGCCTCCTGGACAGCGCCCGGAAAGAAAAACTGTTTTTT. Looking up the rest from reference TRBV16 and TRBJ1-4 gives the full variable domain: GEEVAQTPKHLVRGEGQKAKLYCAPIKGHSYVFWYQQVLKNEFKFLISFQNENVFDETGMPKERFSAKCLPNSPCSLEIQATKLEDSAVYFCASSLLDSARKEKLFFGSGTQLSVL.

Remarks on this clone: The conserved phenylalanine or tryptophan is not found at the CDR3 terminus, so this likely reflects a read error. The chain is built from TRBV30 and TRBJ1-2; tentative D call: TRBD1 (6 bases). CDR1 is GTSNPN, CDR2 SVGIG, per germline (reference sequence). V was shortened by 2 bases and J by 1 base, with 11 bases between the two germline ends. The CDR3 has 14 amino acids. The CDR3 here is CAWSPNRVNYGYTL. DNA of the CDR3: TGTGCCTGGAGTCCCAACAGGGTTAACTATGGCTACACCCTC.

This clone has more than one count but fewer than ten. The CDR3 spells CASSPQAYEQYF. The DNA of the CDR3 is TGTGCCAGCAGCCCCCAGGCCTACGAGCAGTACTTC. V is TRBV6-2 or TRBV6-3 and J is TRBJ2-7, with no clear D. Germline lookup yields CDR1 MNHEY and CDR2 SVGEGT. The CDR3 spans 12 residues. V shed 6 bases and J shed 2 bases, with 8 bases lying between them.

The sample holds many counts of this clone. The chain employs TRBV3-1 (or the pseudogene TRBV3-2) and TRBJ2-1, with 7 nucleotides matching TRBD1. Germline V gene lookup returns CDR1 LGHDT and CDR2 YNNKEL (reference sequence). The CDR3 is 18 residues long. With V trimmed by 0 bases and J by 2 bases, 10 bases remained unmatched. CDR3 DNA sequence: TGTGCCAGCAGCCAAGATCGAGACAGGGATATACCCTACAATGAGCAGTTCTTC. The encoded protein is CASSQDRDRDIPYNEQFF.

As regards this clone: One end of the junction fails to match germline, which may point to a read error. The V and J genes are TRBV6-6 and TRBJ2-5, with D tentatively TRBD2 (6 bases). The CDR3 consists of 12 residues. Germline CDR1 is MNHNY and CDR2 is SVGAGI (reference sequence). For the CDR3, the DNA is TGTGCCAGCAGTTACTCGGACTACTCTGAGCACTTC. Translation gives CASSYSDYSEHF.

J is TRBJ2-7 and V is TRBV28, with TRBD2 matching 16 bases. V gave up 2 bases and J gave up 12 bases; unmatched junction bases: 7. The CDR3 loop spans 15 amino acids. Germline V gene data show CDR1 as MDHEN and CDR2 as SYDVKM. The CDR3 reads CASSLAGTSGREGYF. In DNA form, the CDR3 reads TGTGCCAGCAGTTTAGCCGGGACTAGCGGGAGGGAGGGGTACTTC.

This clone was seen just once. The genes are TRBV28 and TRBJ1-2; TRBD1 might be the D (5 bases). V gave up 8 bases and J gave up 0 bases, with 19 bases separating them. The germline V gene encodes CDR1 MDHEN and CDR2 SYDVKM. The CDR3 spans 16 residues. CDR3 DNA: TGTGCCAGCTACCCGGGGACCCCGGGGGCTAACTATGGCTACACCTTC. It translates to CASYPGTPGANYGYTF.

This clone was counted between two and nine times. The chain's CDR3 is CASSFTSGRRETQYF. Here the CDR3 DNA reads TGTGCCAGCAGTTTTACTAGCGGGAGAAGAGAGACCCAGTACTTC. This sequence joins TRBV5-4 and TRBJ2-5; 11 bases agree with TRBD2. The CDR3 is made up of 15 amino acids. The V gene end was trimmed by 5 bases and the J gene end by 4 bases; junction bases not matched to a gene: 7. Germline CDR1 SGHNT, CDR2 YYREEE (reference sequence).

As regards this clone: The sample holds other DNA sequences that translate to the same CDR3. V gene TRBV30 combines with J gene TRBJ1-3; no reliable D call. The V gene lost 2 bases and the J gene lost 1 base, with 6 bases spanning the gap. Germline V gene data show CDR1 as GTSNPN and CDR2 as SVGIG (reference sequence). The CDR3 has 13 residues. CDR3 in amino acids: CAWSRGSGNTIYF. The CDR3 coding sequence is TGTGCCTGGAGTCGAGGATCTGGAAACACCATATATTTT. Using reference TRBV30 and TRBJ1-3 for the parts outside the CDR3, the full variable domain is SQTIHQWPATLVQPVGSPLSLECTVEGTSNPNLYWYRQAAGRGLQLLFYSVGIGQISSEVPQNLSASRPQDRQFILSSKKLLLSDSGFYLCAWSRGSGNTIYFGEGSWLTVV.

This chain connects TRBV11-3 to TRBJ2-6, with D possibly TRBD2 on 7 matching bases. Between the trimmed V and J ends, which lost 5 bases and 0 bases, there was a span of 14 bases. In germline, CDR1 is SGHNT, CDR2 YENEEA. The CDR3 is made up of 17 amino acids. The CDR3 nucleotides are TGTGCCAGCAGCCCGGGGGGCGGAAGCTCTGGGGCCAACGTCCTGACTTTC. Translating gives CASSPGGGSSGANVLTF.

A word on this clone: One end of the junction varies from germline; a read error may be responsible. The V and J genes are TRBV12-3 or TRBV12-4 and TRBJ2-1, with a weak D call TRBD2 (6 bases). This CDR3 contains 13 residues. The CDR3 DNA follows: TGTGCCAGCAGCCCCTCTAGCGTTAAGGCTTGGGTCTTC. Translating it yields CASSPSSVKAWVF.

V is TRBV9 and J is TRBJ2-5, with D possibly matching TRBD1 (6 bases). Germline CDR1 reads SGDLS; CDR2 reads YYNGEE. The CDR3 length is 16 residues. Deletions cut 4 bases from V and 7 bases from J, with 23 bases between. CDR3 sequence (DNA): TGTGCCAGCAGCAGGGACCCTGGGGGCTTAAGTGGGACCCAGTACTTC. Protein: CASSRDPGGLSGTQYF. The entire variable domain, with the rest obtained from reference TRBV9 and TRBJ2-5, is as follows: DSGVTQTPKHLITATGQRVTLRCSPRSGDLSVYWYQQSLDQGLQFLIQYYNGEERAKGNILERFSAQQFPDLHSELNLSSLELGDSALYFCASSRDPGGLSGTQYFGPGTRLLVL.

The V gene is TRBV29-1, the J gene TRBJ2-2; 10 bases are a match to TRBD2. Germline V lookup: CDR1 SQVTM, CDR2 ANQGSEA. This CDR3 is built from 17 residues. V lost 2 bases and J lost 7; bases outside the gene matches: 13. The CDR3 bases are TGCAGCGTTGAATCGGTTCTAGCGGGAGATTGGGGCGGGGAGCTGTTTTTT. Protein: CSVESVLAGDWGGELFF.

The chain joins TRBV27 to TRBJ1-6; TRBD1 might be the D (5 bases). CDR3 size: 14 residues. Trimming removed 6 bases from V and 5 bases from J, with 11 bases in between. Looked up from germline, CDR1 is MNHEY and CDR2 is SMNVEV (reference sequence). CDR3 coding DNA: TGTGCCAGCAGGGAGGGGCAGGATAATTCACCCCTCCACTTT. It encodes CASREGQDNSPLHF.

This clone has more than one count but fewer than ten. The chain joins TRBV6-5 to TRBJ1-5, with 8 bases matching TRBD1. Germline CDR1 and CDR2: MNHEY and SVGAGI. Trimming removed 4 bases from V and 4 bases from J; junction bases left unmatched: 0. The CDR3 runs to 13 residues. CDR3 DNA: TGTGCCAGCAGTTGGGACAGGAATCAGCCCCAGCATTTT. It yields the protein CASSWDRNQPQHF.

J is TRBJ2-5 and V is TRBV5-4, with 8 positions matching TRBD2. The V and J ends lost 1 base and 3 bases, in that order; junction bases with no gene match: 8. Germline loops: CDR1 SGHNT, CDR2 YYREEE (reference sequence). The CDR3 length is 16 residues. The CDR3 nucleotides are TGTGCCAGCAGCTTGCCGGGGGGGAGCACCAAAGAGACCCAGTACTTC. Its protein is CASSLPGGSTKETQYF.

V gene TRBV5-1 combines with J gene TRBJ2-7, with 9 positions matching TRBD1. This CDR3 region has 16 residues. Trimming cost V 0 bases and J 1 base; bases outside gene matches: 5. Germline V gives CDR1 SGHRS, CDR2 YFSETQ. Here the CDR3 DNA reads TGCGCCAGCAGCTTGGGGCGGACAGGGGCGTCCTACGAGCAGTACTTC. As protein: CASSLGRTGASYEQYF.

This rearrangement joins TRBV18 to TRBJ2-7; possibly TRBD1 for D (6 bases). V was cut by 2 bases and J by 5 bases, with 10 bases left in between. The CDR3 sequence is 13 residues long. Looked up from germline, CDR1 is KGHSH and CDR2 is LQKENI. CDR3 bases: TGTGCCAGCTCACCAGGGGACACGCACGAGCAGTACTTC. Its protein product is CASSPGDTHEQYF.